The clone carrying this T cell receptor (beta chain) was seen at least ten times. Its target is not known. V shed 4 bases and J 9 bases; nucleotides not matched to a gene: 7. This CDR3 is 14 amino acids long. CDR1 is SGDLS and CDR2 is YYNGEE in the germline V gene. TCRdb redid the calling of the multiplex PCR reads with MiXCR, one entry per CDR3 protein. The sample lists approximately 190,000 distinct CDR3 sequences; 31% were seen once. This specimen belongs to a study of breast tumors, draining lymph nodes, adjacent tissues. Study-level results: Tumor TCR diversity was below lymph nodes but above nontumor tissue. Luminal-like breast cancer showed significantly greater tumor-nontumor repertoire similarity than basal-like breast cancer did.

Samples came from axillary lymph nodes draining the breast cancer. The chain has TRBV9 and TRBJ1-6; 7 bases align to TRBD1. Sequenced sample: axillary lymph node tissue. The sequence was collected from a female donor with breast cancer. Some clones in this sample may be carry-over from other donors' samples. CDR3 loop: CASSRGGQTSPLHF. The CDR3 nucleotides read TGTGCCAGCAGCCGAGGGGGACAGACTTCACCCCTCCACTTT.